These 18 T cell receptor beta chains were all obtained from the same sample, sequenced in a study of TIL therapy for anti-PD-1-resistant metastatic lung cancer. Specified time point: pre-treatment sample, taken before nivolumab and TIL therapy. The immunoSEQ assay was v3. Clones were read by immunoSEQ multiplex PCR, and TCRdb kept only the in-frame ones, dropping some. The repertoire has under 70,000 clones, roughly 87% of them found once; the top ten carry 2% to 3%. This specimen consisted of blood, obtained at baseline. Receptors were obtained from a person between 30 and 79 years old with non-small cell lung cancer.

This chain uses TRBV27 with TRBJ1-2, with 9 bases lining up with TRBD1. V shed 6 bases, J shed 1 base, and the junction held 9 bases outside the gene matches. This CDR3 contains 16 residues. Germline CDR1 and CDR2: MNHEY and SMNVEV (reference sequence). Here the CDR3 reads CASRPSGTGFNYGYTF. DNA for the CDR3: TGTGCCAGCAGACCCTCCGGGACAGGGTTTAACTATGGCTACACCTTC.

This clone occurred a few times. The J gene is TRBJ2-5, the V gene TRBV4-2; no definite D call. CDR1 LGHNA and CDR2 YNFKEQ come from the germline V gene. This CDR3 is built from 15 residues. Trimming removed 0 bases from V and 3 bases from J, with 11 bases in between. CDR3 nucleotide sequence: TGTGCCAGCAGCCAAGATGGCCGGTTGGAAGAGACCCAGTACTTC. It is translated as CASSQDGRLEETQYF.

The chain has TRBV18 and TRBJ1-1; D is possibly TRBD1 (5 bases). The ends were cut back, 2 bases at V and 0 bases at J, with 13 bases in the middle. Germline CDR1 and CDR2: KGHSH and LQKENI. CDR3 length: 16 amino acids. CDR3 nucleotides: TGTGCCAGCTCACCAAGGGGTCGGAACATGAACACTGAAGCTTTCTTT. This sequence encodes CASSPRGRNMNTEAFF.

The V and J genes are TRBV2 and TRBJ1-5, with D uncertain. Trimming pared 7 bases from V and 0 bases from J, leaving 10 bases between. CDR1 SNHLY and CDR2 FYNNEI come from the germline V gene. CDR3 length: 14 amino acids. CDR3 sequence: CASTKGVSNQPQHF. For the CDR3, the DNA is TGTGCCAGCACGAAAGGCGTTAGCAATCAGCCCCAGCATTTT.

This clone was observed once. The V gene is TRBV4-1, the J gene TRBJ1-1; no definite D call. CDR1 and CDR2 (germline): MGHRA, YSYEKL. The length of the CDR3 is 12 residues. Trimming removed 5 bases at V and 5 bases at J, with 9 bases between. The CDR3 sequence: CASSDWNTEAFF. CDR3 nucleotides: TGCGCCAGCAGCGATTGGAATACTGAAGCTTTCTTT.

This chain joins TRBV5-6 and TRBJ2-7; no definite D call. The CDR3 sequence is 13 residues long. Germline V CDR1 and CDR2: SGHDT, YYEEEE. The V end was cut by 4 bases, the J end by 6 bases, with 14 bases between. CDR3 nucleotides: TGTGCCAGCAGCCTCGGCCCGCAGGCCGAGCAGTACTTC. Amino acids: CASSLGPQAEQYF.

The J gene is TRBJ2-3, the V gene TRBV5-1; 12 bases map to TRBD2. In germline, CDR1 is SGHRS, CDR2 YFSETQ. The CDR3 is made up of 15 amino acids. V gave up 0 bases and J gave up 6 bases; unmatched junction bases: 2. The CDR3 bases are TGCGCCAGCAGCTTGGGACTAGCGGGAGCGGATACGCAGTATTTT. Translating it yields CASSLGLAGADTQYF.

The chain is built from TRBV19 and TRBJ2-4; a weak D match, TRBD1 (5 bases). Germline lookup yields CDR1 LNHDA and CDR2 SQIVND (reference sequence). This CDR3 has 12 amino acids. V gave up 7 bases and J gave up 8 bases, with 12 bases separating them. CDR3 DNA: TGTGCCAGTATTCAGGGTAGTGACATTCAGTACTTC. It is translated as CASIQGSDIQYF.

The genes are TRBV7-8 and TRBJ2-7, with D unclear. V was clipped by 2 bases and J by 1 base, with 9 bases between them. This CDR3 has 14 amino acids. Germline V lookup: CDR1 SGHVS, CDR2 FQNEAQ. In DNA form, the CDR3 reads TGTGCCAGCAGCTTACCCACCGCTTCCTACGAGCAGTACTTC. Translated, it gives CASSLPTASYEQYF.

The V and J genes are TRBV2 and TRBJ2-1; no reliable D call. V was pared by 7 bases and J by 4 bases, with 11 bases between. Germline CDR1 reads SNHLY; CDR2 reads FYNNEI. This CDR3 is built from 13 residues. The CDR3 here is CASNPGPYNEQFF. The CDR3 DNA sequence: TGTGCCAGCAATCCCGGGCCTTACAATGAGCAGTTCTTC.

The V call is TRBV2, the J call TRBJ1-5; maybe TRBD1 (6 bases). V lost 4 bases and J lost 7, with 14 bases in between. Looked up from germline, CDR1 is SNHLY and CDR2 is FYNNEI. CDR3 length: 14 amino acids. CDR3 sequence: CASSGTAQYQPQHF. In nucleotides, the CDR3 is TGTGCCAGCAGTGGGACAGCGCAATACCAGCCCCAGCATTTT. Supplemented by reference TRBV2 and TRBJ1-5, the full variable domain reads EPEVTQTPSHQVTQMGQEVILRCVPISNHLYFYWYRQILGQKVEFLVSFYNNEISEKSEIFDDQFSVERPDGSNFTLKIRSTKLEDSAMYFCASSGTAQYQPQHFGDGTRLSIL.

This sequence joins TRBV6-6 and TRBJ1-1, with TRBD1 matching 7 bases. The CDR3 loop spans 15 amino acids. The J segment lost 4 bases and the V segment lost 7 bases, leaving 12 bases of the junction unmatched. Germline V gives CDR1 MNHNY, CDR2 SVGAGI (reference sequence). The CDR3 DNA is TGTGCCAGCAACCTTCCGGGACAGAAGGGCACTGAAGCTTTCTTT. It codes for CASNLPGQKGTEAFF.

The CDR3 sequence is CASSSPGQGFRTNEKLFF. CDR3 DNA: TGTGCCAGCAGTTCTCCGGGACAGGGATTCAGAACTAATGAAAAACTGTTTTTT. The chain has TRBV28 and TRBJ1-4; 9 nucleotides agree with TRBD1. The CDR3 is 18 residues long. With V trimmed by 4 bases and J by 1 base, 10 bases remained unmatched. Germline CDR1 MDHEN, CDR2 SYDVKM.

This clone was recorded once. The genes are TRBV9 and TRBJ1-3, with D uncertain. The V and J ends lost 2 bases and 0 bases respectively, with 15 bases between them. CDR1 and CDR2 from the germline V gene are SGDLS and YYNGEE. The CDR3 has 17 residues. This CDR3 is CASSVSSGTFSGNTIYF. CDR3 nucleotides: TGTGCCAGCAGCGTGTCATCCGGCACCTTCTCTGGAAACACCATATATTTT.

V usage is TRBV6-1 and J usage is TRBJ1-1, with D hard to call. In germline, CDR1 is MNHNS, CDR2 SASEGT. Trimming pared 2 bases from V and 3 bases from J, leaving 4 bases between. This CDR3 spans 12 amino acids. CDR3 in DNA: TGTGCCAGCAGTGAATGGGACACTGAAGCTTTCTTT. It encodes CASSEWDTEAFF.

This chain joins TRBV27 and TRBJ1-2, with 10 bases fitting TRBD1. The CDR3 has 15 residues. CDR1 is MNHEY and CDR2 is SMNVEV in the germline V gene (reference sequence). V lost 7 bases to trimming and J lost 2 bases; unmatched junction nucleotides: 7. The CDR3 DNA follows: TGTGCCAGCACTACTCTGGGACAGGGGAACTATGGCTACACCTTC. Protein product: CASTTLGQGNYGYTF.

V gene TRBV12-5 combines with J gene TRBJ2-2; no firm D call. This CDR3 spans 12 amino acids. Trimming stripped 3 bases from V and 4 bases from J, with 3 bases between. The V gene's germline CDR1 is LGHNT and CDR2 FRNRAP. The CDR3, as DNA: TGTGCTAGTGGTTTCCCCACCGGGGAGCTGTTTTTT. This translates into CASGFPTGELFF.

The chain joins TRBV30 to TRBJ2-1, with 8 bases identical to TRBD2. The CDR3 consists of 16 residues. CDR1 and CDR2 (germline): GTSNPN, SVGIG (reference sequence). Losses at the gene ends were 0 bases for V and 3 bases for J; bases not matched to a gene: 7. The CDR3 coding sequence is TGTGCCTGGAGTGTATACTTCAGCGGGAGCTACAATGAGCAGTTCTTC. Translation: CAWSVYFSGSYNEQFF.